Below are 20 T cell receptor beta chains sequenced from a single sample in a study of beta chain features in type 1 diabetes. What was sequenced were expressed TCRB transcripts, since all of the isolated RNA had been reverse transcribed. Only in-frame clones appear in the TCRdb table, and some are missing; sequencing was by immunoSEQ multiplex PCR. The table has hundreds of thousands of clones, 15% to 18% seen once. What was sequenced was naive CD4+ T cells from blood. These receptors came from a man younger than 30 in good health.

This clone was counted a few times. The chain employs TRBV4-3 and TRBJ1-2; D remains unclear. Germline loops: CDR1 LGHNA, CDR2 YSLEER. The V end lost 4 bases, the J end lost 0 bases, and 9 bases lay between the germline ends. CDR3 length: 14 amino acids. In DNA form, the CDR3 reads TGCGCCAGCAGCCCCCGATCTACTAACTATGGCTACACCTTC. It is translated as CASSPRSTNYGYTF.

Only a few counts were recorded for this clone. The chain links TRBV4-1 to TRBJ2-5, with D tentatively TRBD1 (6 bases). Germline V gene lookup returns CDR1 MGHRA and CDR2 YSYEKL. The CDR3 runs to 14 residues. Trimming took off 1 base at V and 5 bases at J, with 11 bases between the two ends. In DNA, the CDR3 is TGCGCCAGCAGCCAAGTGGGGGCTGGGGAGACCCAGTACTTC. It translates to CASSQVGAGETQYF.

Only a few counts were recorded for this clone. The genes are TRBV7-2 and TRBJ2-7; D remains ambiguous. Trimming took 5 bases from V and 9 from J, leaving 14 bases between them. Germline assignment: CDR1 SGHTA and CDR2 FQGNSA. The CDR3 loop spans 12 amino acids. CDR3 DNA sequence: TGTGCCAGCAGCCCCCAGCTAGTTTGGCAGTACTTC. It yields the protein CASSPQLVWQYF.

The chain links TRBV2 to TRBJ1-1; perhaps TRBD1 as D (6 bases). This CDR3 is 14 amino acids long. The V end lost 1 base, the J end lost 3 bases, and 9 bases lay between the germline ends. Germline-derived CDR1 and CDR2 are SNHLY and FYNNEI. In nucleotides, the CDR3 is TGTGCCAGCAGTGAAGGGGCAGGGGACACTGAAGCTTTCTTT. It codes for CASSEGAGDTEAFF.

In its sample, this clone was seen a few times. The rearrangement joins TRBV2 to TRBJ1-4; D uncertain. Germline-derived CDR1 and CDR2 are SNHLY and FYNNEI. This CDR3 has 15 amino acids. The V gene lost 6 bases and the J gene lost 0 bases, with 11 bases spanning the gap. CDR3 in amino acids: CASSSQRATNEKLFF. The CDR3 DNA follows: TGTGCCAGCAGCTCCCAGAGAGCAACTAATGAAAAACTGTTTTTT.

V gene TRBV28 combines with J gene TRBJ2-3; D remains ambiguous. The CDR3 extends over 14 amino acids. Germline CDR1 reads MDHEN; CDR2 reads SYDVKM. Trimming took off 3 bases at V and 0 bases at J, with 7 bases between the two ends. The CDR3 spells CASSFRPSTDTQYF. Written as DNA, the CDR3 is TGTGCCAGCAGTTTCAGACCTAGCACAGATACGCAGTATTTT.

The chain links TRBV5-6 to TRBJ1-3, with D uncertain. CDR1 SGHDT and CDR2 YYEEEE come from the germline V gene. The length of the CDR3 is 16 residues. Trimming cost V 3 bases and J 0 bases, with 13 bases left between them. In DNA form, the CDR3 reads TGTGCCAGCAGCTCCCTCGTCCTGATCTCTGGAAACACCATATATTTT. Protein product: CASSSLVLISGNTIYF.

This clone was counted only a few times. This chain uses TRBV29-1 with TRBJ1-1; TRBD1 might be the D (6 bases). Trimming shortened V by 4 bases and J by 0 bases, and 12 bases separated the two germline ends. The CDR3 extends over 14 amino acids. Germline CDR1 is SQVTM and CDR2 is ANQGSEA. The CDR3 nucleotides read TGCAGCGTTGCTCGGCAGGGGATGAACACTGAAGCTTTCTTT. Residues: CSVARQGMNTEAFF.

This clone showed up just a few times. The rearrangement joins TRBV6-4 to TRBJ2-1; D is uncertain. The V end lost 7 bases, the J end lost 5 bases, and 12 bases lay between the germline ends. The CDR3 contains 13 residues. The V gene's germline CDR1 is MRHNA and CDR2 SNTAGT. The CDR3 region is CASKKDGNNEQFF. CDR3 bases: TGTGCCAGCAAGAAGGACGGAAACAATGAGCAGTTCTTC.

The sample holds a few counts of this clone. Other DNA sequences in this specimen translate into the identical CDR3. The CDR3 DNA sequence: TGTGCCAGCAGCTTACCGGGACAGCGACAAGAGACCCAGTACTTC. This sequence encodes CASSLPGQRQETQYF. The genes are TRBV5-4 and TRBJ2-5; 7 bases agree with TRBD1. This CDR3 comprises 15 residues. With V trimmed by 2 bases and J by 2 bases, 6 bases remained unmatched. Germline loops: CDR1 SGHNT, CDR2 YYREEE (reference sequence).

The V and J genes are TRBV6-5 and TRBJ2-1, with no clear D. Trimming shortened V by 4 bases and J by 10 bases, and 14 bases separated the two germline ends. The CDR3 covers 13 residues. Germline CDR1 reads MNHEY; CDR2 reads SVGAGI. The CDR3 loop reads CASSSPGMGEQFF. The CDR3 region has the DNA TGTGCCAGCAGTTCCCCTGGGATGGGGGAGCAGTTCTTC.

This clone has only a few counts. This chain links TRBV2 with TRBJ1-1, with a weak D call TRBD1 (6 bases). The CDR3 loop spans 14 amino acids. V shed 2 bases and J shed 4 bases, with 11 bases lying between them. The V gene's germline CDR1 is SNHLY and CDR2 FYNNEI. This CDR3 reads CASSERQGSTEAFF. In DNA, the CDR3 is TGTGCCAGCAGTGAACGGCAGGGGAGCACTGAAGCTTTCTTT.

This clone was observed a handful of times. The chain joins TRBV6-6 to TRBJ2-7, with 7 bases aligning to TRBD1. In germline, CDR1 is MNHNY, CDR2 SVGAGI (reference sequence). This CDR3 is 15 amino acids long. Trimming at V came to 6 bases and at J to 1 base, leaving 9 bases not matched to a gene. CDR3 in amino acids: CASSPGTVRSYEQYF. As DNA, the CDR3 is TGTGCCAGCAGCCCCGGGACAGTCCGTTCCTACGAGCAGTACTTC.

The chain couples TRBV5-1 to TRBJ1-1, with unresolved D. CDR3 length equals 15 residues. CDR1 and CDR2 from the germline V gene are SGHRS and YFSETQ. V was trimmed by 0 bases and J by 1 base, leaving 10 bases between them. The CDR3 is CASSLVLPENTEAFF. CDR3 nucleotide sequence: TGCGCCAGCAGCTTGGTTCTCCCGGAGAACACTGAAGCTTTCTTT.

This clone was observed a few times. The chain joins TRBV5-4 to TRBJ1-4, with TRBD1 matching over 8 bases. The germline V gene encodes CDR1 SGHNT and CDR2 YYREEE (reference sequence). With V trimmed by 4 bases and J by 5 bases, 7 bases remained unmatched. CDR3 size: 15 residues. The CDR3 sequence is CASSRRDRRNEKLFF. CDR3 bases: TGTGCCAGCAGCCGAAGGGACAGGAGGAATGAAAAACTGTTTTTT. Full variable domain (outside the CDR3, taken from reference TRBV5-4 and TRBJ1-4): ETGVTQSPTHLIKTRGQQVTLRCSSQSGHNTVSWYQQALGQGPQFIFQYYREEENGRGNFPPRFSGLQFPNYSSELNVNALELDDSALYLCASSRRDRRNEKLFFGSGTQLSVL.

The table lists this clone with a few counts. The chain's CDR3 is CAISLSMETQYF. CDR3 DNA: TGTGCCATCAGCCTATCGATGGAGACCCAGTACTTC. V usage is TRBV10-3 and J usage is TRBJ2-5; no definite D call. Between the trimmed V and J ends, which lost 6 bases and 5 bases, there was a span of 10 bases. The CDR3 covers 12 residues. Germline CDR1 ENHRY, CDR2 SYGVKD.

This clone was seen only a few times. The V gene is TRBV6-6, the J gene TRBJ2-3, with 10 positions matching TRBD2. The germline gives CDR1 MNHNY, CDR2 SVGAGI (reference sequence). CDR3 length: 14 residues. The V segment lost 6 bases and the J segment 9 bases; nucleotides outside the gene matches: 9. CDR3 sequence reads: CASRTLAGERTQYF. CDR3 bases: TGTGCCAGCAGGACTCTAGCGGGGGAGAGAACGCAGTATTTT.

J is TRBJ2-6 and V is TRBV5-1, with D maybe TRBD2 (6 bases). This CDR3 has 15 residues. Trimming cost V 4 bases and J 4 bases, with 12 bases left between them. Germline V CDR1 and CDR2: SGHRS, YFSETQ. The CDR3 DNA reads TGCGCCAGCAGCCAAGGGACTCCCGGGGCCAACGTCCTGACTTTC. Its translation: CASSQGTPGANVLTF.

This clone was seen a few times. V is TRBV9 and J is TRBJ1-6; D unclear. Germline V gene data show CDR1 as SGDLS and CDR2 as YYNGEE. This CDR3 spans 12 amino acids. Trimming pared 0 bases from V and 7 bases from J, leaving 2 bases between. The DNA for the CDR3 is TGTGCCAGCAGCGTAGCCAATTCACCCCTCCACTTT. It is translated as CASSVANSPLHF.

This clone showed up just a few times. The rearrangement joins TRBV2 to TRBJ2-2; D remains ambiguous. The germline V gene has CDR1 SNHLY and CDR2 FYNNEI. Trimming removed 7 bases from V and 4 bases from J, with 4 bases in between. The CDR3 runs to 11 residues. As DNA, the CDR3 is TGTGCCAGCAAGGTCACCGGGGAGCTGTTTTTT. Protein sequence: CASKVTGELFF. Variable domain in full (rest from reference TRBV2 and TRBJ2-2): EPEVTQTPSHQVTQMGQEVILRCVPISNHLYFYWYRQILGQKVEFLVSFYNNEISEKSEIFDDQFSVERPDGSNFTLKIRSTKLEDSAMYFCASKVTGELFFGEGSRLTVL.